The 19 T cell receptor beta chains below come from one sample, sequenced in a study of STAT3 mutations in large granular lymphocyte leukemia. General observations from the study: At least one immunodominant TCR beta clonotype appeared in every T-cell large granular lymphocyte leukemia patient.

These TCRs are of unknown antigen specificity. Clones were read by immunoSEQ multiplex PCR, and TCRdb kept only the in-frame ones, dropping some. The sample shows 1,500 to 2,000 clones, 25% to 30% of them seen only once. Specimen: peripheral blood mononuclear cells. These receptors were taken from a male patient aged 50 to 59 with T-cell large granular lymphocyte leukemia. Some clones in this sample may be carry-over from other donors' samples.

The chain recombines TRBV6-5 with TRBJ1-5; no reliable D call. Per the germline V gene, CDR1 is MNHEY and CDR2 is SVGAGI. Trimming took 2 bases from V and 2 from J, leaving 10 bases between them. The CDR3 runs to 15 residues. The CDR3 protein is CASSYGIEGNQPQHF. The CDR3 bases are TGTGCCAGCAGTTACGGGATAGAGGGCAATCAGCCCCAGCATTTT.

This clone showed up just a few times. V is TRBV18 and J is TRBJ2-5; a weak D match, TRBD2 (6 bases). The germline V gene encodes CDR1 KGHSH and CDR2 LQKENI. The CDR3 has 16 residues. V gave up 1 base and J gave up 5 bases, with 17 bases separating them. DNA for the CDR3: TGTGCCAGCTCACCACGGAGGGACCCCCGGGGGGAGACCCAGTACTTC. It codes for CASSPRRDPRGETQYF. Looking up the rest from reference TRBV18 and TRBJ2-5 gives the full variable domain: NAGVMQNPRHLVRRRGQEARLRCSPMKGHSHVYWYRQLPEEGLKFMVYLQKENIIDESGMPKERFSAEFPKEGPSILRIQQVVRGDSAAYFCASSPRRDPRGETQYFGPGTRLLVL.

The rearrangement uses TRBV6-6 and TRBJ2-7; 7 bases are shared with TRBD1. The J segment lost 7 bases and the V segment lost 2 bases, leaving 2 bases of the junction unmatched. Germline values: CDR1 MNHNY, CDR2 SVGAGI (reference sequence). The CDR3 consists of 12 residues. The CDR3 is CASSYPGGEQYF. CDR3 sequence (DNA): TGTGCCAGCAGTTACCCAGGGGGAGAGCAGTACTTC.

This clone was observed a few times. This chain connects TRBV18 to TRBJ1-5, with a possible D match to TRBD1 (6 bases). This CDR3 is 13 amino acids long. CDR1 is KGHSH, CDR2 LQKENI, per germline. The germline V and J ends were trimmed by 5 bases and 7 bases, with 12 bases remaining between them. CDR3 residues: CASSSAGAQPQHF. DNA of the CDR3: TGTGCCAGCTCATCGGCAGGGGCCCAGCCCCAGCATTTT.

This clone has just a few counts. This rearrangement joins TRBV30 to TRBJ1-5; D is uncertain. The CDR3 loop spans 13 amino acids. Germline V CDR1 and CDR2: GTSNPN, SVGIG (reference sequence). V was trimmed by 1 base and J by 4 bases, leaving 8 bases between them. Written as DNA, the CDR3 is TGTGCCTGGAGTGACGGTATTAATCAGCCCCAGCATTTT. Residues: CAWSDGINQPQHF.

This clone was observed a few times. The CDR3 here is CASSRLGQGAREQYF. The CDR3 region has the DNA TGTGCCAGCTCACGGCTGGGACAGGGGGCGCGTGAGCAGTACTTC. The chain carries TRBV18 and TRBJ2-7; 12 bases are a match to TRBD1. CDR1 and CDR2 (germline): KGHSH, LQKENI. The CDR3 has 15 residues. Trimming cost V 4 bases and J 7 bases; bases outside gene matches: 8.

The chain uses TRBV7-9 and TRBJ1-1; no definite D call. The CDR3 covers 14 residues. Germline values: CDR1 SEHNR, CDR2 FQNEAQ (reference sequence). The ends were cut back, 5 bases at V and 3 bases at J, with 13 bases in the middle. The CDR3 sequence: CASSTSLGYTEAFF. CDR3 in DNA: TGTGCCAGCAGCACTAGCCTAGGCTACACTGAAGCTTTCTTT.

This clone was observed a handful of times. The chain combines TRBV7-3 with TRBJ2-1, with 11 bases lining up with TRBD2. Germline CDR1 and CDR2: SGHTA and FQGTGA. The J segment lost 5 bases and the V segment lost 2 bases, leaving 5 bases of the junction unmatched. This CDR3 is built from 16 residues. This CDR3 is CASSLLAGGWDNEQFF. CDR3 sequence (DNA): TGTGCCAGCAGCTTACTAGCGGGAGGATGGGACAATGAGCAGTTCTTC.

V and J are TRBV5-4 and TRBJ2-2, with 8 bases aligning to TRBD2. The CDR3 is made up of 16 amino acids. J gave up 0 bases and V 4 bases, and 5 bases lay outside the gene matches. The germline V gene has CDR1 SGHNT and CDR2 YYREEE (reference sequence). The CDR3, as DNA: TGTGCCAGCAGCCCCCCACTAGCGGCGAACACCGGGGAGCTGTTTTTT. Protein sequence: CASSPPLAANTGELFF.

The chain uses TRBV30 and TRBJ2-3; 9 bases align to TRBD2. This CDR3 is 14 amino acids long. The germline gives CDR1 GTSNPN, CDR2 SVGIG (reference sequence). Trimming at V came to 7 bases and at J to 3 bases, leaving 8 bases not matched to a gene. The CDR3 here is CASNLAGTTDTQYF. The CDR3 nucleotides are TGTGCCTCCAACCTAGCGGGAACTACAGATACGCAGTATTTT.

The CDR3 nucleotides read TGTGCCAGCAGCATATACCCTAATGAGCAGTTCTTC. Its translation: CASSIYPNEQFF. The chain couples TRBV13 to TRBJ2-1; unclear D gene. The CDR3 runs 12 residues. Trimming stripped 5 bases from V and 7 bases from J, with 9 bases between. Germline V gives CDR1 PRHDT, CDR2 FYEKMQ (reference sequence). Using reference TRBV13 and TRBJ2-1 for the parts outside the CDR3, the full variable domain is AAGVIQSPRHLIKEKRETATLKCYPIPRHDTVYWYQQGPGQDPQFLISFYEKMQSDKGSIPDRFSAQQFSDYHSELNMSSLELGDSALYFCASSIYPNEQFFGPGTRLTVL.

The genes are TRBV5-4 and TRBJ1-1; unclear D gene. The CDR3 runs to 13 residues. V was pared by 0 bases and J by 1 base, with 4 bases between. Germline-derived CDR1 and CDR2 are SGHNT and YYREEE (reference sequence). Here the CDR3 DNA reads TGTGCCAGCAGCTTGGAAGGGAACACTGAAGCTTTCTTT. This sequence encodes CASSLEGNTEAFF.

Within the sample, this clone is medium-sized. CDR3 bases: TGTGCCAGCAGTTTCACTAGCGCCGGGGAGCTGTTTTTT. Its protein product is CASSFTSAGELFF. The chain recombines TRBV27 with TRBJ2-2; 7 bases are shared with TRBD2. Germline-derived CDR1 and CDR2 are MNHEY and SMNVEV (reference sequence). The CDR3 is made up of 13 amino acids. V lost 3 bases, J lost 6 bases, and 1 base stayed unmatched.

This clone has only a few counts. The V gene is TRBV6-5, the J gene TRBJ1-2, with 7 bases fitting TRBD1. This CDR3 has 14 amino acids. V lost 2 bases and J lost 4; bases outside the gene matches: 4. CDR1 and CDR2 (germline): MNHEY, SVGAGI. The CDR3 DNA follows: TGTGCCAGCAGTTACACGACAGGGCGCTATGGCTACACCTTC. Its translation is CASSYTTGRYGYTF.

A few counts support this clone. CDR3: CASSPARPNTEAFF. The CDR3 region has the DNA TGTGCCAGCTCACCGGCCAGACCGAACACTGAAGCTTTCTTT. V gene TRBV18 combines with J gene TRBJ1-1; D call uncertain. The germline gives CDR1 KGHSH, CDR2 LQKENI. Trimming pared 3 bases from V and 1 base from J, leaving 9 bases between. CDR3 length: 14 amino acids.

The chain is built from TRBV18 and TRBJ1-1; the D is unclear. The CDR3 extends over 14 amino acids. V lost 6 bases and J lost 1, with 12 bases in between. The germline V gene encodes CDR1 KGHSH and CDR2 LQKENI. The CDR3 spells CASSPKGKNTEAFF. For the CDR3, the DNA is TGTGCCAGCTCCCCGAAGGGCAAGAACACTGAAGCTTTCTTT.

This clone was counted a few times. V gene TRBV30 combines with J gene TRBJ1-5; TRBD1 matches 9 bases. J gave up 0 bases and V 0 bases, and 3 bases lay outside the gene matches. The CDR3 has 16 residues. Germline CDR1 is GTSNPN and CDR2 is SVGIG (reference sequence). As DNA, the CDR3 is TGTGCCTGGAGTGTAGGACAGGGGTATAGCAATCAGCCCCAGCATTTT. Translation gives CAWSVGQGYSNQPQHF.

This chain connects TRBV7-9 to TRBJ1-4, with a tentative D call TRBD1 (5 bases). Germline CDR1 SEHNR, CDR2 FQNEAQ (reference sequence). The CDR3 consists of 15 residues. V was pared by 5 bases and J by 7 bases, with 17 bases between. The CDR3 coding sequence is TGTGCCAGCAGCCCACAGCAGGGTTACAGTGAAAAACTGTTTTTT. Encoded protein: CASSPQQGYSEKLFF.

The CDR3 loop is CAWRYGATEAFF. DNA for the CDR3: TGTGCCTGGAGGTATGGGGCGACTGAAGCTTTCTTT. This chain links TRBV30 with TRBJ1-1, with D perhaps TRBD1 (5 bases). V lost 3 bases and J 5 bases, leaving 10 bases between the germline ends. This CDR3 is built from 12 residues. CDR1 GTSNPN and CDR2 SVGIG come from the germline V gene (reference sequence).